These 9 T cell receptor beta chains share one sample of origin, sequenced in a study of shared clonotypes between healthy human individuals. Sequencing was performed with immunoSEQ multiplex PCR; in TCRdb, only in-frame clones are kept and a portion is missing. The table has just over 2,000,000 clones, about 95% seen once. Sequenced sample: naive CD4+ T cells sorted from blood. The sample's subset: CD45RA+ positively selected. The receptors originated from a man younger than 35 in good health.

Comments on this clone: The same CDR3 also results from other DNA sequences found in this sample. The V gene is TRBV28, the J gene TRBJ1-1; D gene unclear. V lost 3 bases and J 5 bases, leaving 7 bases between the germline ends. The CDR3 is made up of 12 amino acids. Germline loops: CDR1 MDHEN, CDR2 SYDVKM. CDR3 region: CASSLVGTEAFF. The CDR3 DNA follows: TGTGCCAGCAGTTTGGTAGGAACTGAAGCTTTCTTT.

This chain connects TRBV5-4 to TRBJ2-7, with a possible D match to TRBD2 (5 bases). From germline, CDR1 is SGHNT and CDR2 YYREEE (reference sequence). V was pared by 1 base and J by 2 bases, with 7 bases between. This CDR3 region has 13 residues. This CDR3 is CASSLKGAYEQYF. The CDR3 nucleotides are TGTGCCAGCAGCTTGAAGGGAGCCTACGAGCAGTACTTC.

DNA of the CDR3: TGCGCCAGCGGCCCGGGGATAGACACCTACGAGCAGTACTTC. Amino acids: CASGPGIDTYEQYF. The chain recombines TRBV5-1 with TRBJ2-7; the D gene is possibly TRBD2 (5 bases). V lost 7 bases, J lost 2 bases, and 16 bases lay in between. CDR1 is SGHRS, CDR2 YFSETQ, per germline. The CDR3 runs 14 residues.

V gene TRBV18 combines with J gene TRBJ2-7, with D possibly being TRBD2 (5 bases). V was clipped by 1 base and J by 4 bases, with 8 bases between them. Per the germline V gene, CDR1 is KGHSH and CDR2 is LQKENI. The CDR3 consists of 13 residues. CDR3 region: CASSPRSGYEQYF. The DNA of the CDR3 is TGTGCCAGCTCACCACGGAGCGGTTACGAGCAGTACTTC.

The chain joins TRBV6-5 to TRBJ1-2, with D tentatively TRBD1 (6 bases). CDR1 is MNHEY, CDR2 SVGAGI, per germline. This CDR3 has 15 amino acids. Trimming removed 2 bases from V and 3 bases from J, with 13 bases in between. In nucleotides, the CDR3 is TGTGCCAGCAGTTACCGGGGCAGGGGAGACTATGGCTACACCTTC. Translated: CASSYRGRGDYGYTF.

The CDR3 DNA is TGTGCCATCAGTGAGTCGAGGATGGGGGGCGTTGGCACTGAAGCTTTCTTT. This encodes CAISESRMGGVGTEAFF. The chain carries TRBV10-3 and TRBJ1-1, with D possibly matching TRBD1 (6 bases). Trimming took 0 bases from V and 4 from J, leaving 18 bases between them. The CDR3 runs to 17 residues. Per germline, CDR1 ENHRY and CDR2 SYGVKD.

The chain combines TRBV7-8 with TRBJ1-3; no definite D call. CDR1 and CDR2 from the germline V gene are SGHVS and FQNEAQ. Trimming shortened V by 5 bases and J by 3 bases, and 8 bases separated the two germline ends. CDR3 length: 13 amino acids. CDR3 nucleotide sequence: TGTGCCAGCAGCGGAACGGGTGGAAACACCATATATTTT. The encoded protein is CASSGTGGNTIYF. Filled out from reference TRBV7-8 and TRBJ1-3, the complete variable domain reads GAGVSQSPRYKVAKRGQDVALRCDPISGHVSLFWYQQALGQGPEFLTYFQNEAQLDKSGLPSDRFFAERPEGSVSTLKIQRTQQEDSAVYLCASSGTGGNTIYFGEGSWLTVV.

V is TRBV28 and J is TRBJ1-1; D possibly corresponds to TRBD1 (6 bases). Per germline, CDR1 MDHEN and CDR2 SYDVKM. This CDR3 is 18 amino acids long. V was cut by 6 bases and J by 0 bases, with 23 bases left in between. CDR3 residues: CASSLPGTRYLLNTEAFF. The DNA for the CDR3 is TGTGCCAGCAGCCTTCCCGGGACAAGGTATCTCCTGAACACTGAAGCTTTCTTT.

V gene TRBV4-1 combines with J gene TRBJ2-7; no reliable D call. The germline gives CDR1 MGHRA, CDR2 YSYEKL. Deletions cut 0 bases from V and 7 bases from J, with 10 bases between. CDR3 size: 13 residues. The CDR3 bases are TGCGCCAGCAGCCAAGAAGGGTTTCGAGAGCAGTACTTC. Protein sequence: CASSQEGFREQYF.